This is a list of T cell receptor beta chains from one sample in a study of Ad26.COV2.S vaccination and SARS-CoV-2 variants. Clones were sequenced by immunoSEQ multiplex PCR, and TCRdb holds only the in-frame ones, with some missing. This table has roughly 350,000 clones, around 87% appearing once. The specimen was peripheral blood, collected in a trial of Ad26.COV2.S vaccine versus placebo. All receptors derive from a person between 18 and 60 years old who received the Ad26.COV2.S COVID-19 vaccine or a placebo. The CDR3 runs from the conserved cysteine through the conserved F or W. A D gene is named only where the DNA matches it firmly. Not every row has a clone size; where given, it reads once, few, many or a size class.

abundance,v_gene,j_gene,d_gene,CDR3nt,CDR3aa
.,TRBV5-4,TRBJ1-2,.,TGTGCCAGCAGCTTGACAGGGACCGGCTACACCTTC,CASSLTGTGYTF
.,TRBV3-1/TRBV3-2,TRBJ2-5,.,TGTGCCAGCAGCCAAGACTCGCTTCGGACCCAGTACTTC,CASSQDSLRTQYF
.,TRBV4-1,TRBJ2-1,.,TGCGCCAGCAGCCAAGAAGCCGGGGCAGTAAGCTCCTACAATGAGCAGTTCTTC,CASSQEAGAVSSYNEQFF
.,TRBV6-1,TRBJ2-5,TRBD2,TGTGCCAGCAGTGATCTAGTAGCGGGGGGCAAGGAGACCCAGTACTTC,CASSDLVAGGKETQYF
.,TRBV3-1/TRBV3-2,TRBJ2-7,.,TGTGCCAGCAGCCAAGATCCCGACAGGTACTACGAGCAGTACTTC,CASSQDPDRYYEQYF
.,TRBV11-1,TRBJ1-1,TRBD1,TGTGCCAGCAGCTTACCTAGACAGGGGAGCACTGAAGCTTTCTTT,CASSLPRQGSTEAFF
.,TRBV9,TRBJ1-1,TRBD1,TGTGCCAGCAGCGCGACAGGGGGTGGCACTGAAGCTTTCTTT,CASSATGGGTEAFF
.,TRBV7-8,TRBJ2-3,.,TGTGCCAGCAGCTTAGTCTCGGGTTGGGGCACAGATACGCAGTATTTT,CASSLVSGWGTDTQYF
.,TRBV3-1/TRBV3-2,TRBJ2-7,.,TGTGCCAGCAGCCAAGTTGCAGGCTACTACGAGCAGTACTTC,CASSQVAGYYEQYF
few,TRBV3-1/TRBV3-2,TRBJ1-1,.,TGTGCCAGCCGGTCGAACACTGAAGCTTTCTTT,CASRSNTEAFF
.,TRBV3-1/TRBV3-2,TRBJ2-1,TRBD2,TGTGCCAGCAGACCTATAGCGGGGGGGTCCTACAATGAGCAGTTCTTC,CASRPIAGGSYNEQFF
few,TRBV2,TRBJ2-7,TRBD2,TGTGCCAGCAGAAAAATAGCGGGGGCAACCTACGAGCAGTACTTC,CASRKIAGATYEQYF
.,TRBV30,TRBJ2-5,.,TGTGCCTGGAGGACTAAAGAGACCCAGTACTTC,CAWRTKETQYF
few,TRBV10-2,TRBJ2-5,TRBD2,TGCGCCAGCAGTGTGCTAGCGGGGGGCTCTGGGGTGGAGACCCAGTACTTC,CASSVLAGGSGVETQYF
.,TRBV6-5,TRBJ1-4,.,TGTGCCAGCAGTTACTCGCCAGGGCACAATGAAAAACTGTTTTTT,CASSYSPGHNEKLFF
.,TRBV30,TRBJ1-2,.,TGTGCCTGGAGTGTTACAGAGCTCTATGGCTACACCTTC,CAWSVTELYGYTF
few,TRBV4-1,TRBJ1-1,.,TGCGCCAGCAGCCCTTCGACAAACTTGAACACTGAAGCTTTCTTT,CASSPSTNLNTEAFF
.,TRBV27,TRBJ2-5,.,TGTGCCAGCAGCCCCGCTGCGGAGGGGACCCAGTACTTC,CASSPAAEGTQYF
.,TRBV9,TRBJ1-4,.,TGTGCCAGCAGCGTCGGTCAAAGGAGTGAAAAACTGTTTTTT,CASSVGQRSEKLFF
.,TRBV7-9,TRBJ1-1,TRBD1,TGTGCCAGCACTTTAGGGACAGCGAGCCTTGAAGCTTTCTTT,CASTLGTASLEAFF
.,TRBV6-4,TRBJ1-2,.,TGTGCCAGCAGTCGCGTTGATTTTCGTGCAGGGGTCTATGGCTACACCTTC,CASSRVDFRAGVYGYTF
.,TRBV4-3,TRBJ1-1,TRBD1,TGCGCCAGCAGCCAAGACGACAACAGGGGGCGGGAGGCTTTCTTT,CASSQDDNRGREAFF
.,TRBV20-1,TRBJ2-1,.,TGCAGTGCTAGGGATGGTGGTGAGCAGTTCTTC,CSARDGGEQFF
.,TRBV2,TRBJ1-5,.,TGTGCCAGCAGGGATCAGCCCCAGCATTTT,CASRDQPQHF
few,TRBV7-7,TRBJ2-5,TRBD1,TGTGCTAGCAGCTTAGAGGGGGACAGGGGGCTGACCCAGTACTTC,CASSLEGDRGLTQYF
.,TRBV9,TRBJ1-5,.,TGTGCCAGCACCCCCGGACCCTCCGATCAGCCCCAGCATTTT,CASTPGPSDQPQHF
.,TRBV27,TRBJ2-6,.,TGTGCCAGCAGTTCAGGGAAATCTGGGGCCAACGTCCTGACTTTC,CASSSGKSGANVLTF
.,TRBV30,TRBJ2-7,.,TGTGCCTGGACCAGGGATAGGGGGTACGAGCAGTACTTC,CAWTRDRGYEQYF
.,TRBV5-6,TRBJ1-2,.,TGTGCCAGCAGCAATGACGATCATGGCTACACCTTC,CASSNDDHGYTF
.,TRBV2,TRBJ2-7,.,TGTGCCAGCAGTGAAGAAAATAAGAGCCCCTACGAGCAGTACTTC,CASSEENKSPYEQYF
.,TRBV9,TRBJ1-1,.,TGTGCCAGCGGGGGGGTAACTGAAGCTTTCTTT,CASGGVTEAFF
.,TRBV6-5,TRBJ2-1,TRBD1,TGTGCCAGCCTAGACAGGGGAATGGAGTTCTTC,CASLDRGMEFF
.,TRBV5-1,TRBJ1-2,TRBD1,TGCGCCAGCAGCCTCCAGGGGGATTATGGCTACACCTTC,CASSLQGDYGYTF
.,TRBV5-4,TRBJ1-2,.,TGTGCCAGCAGCTTGAACCGAGGGGGCTACACCTTC,CASSLNRGGYTF
once,TRBV7-6,TRBJ1-4,.,TGTGCCAGCAGCTTAGCGGGGGGGCGAAATGAAAAACTGTTTTTT,CASSLAGGRNEKLFF
.,TRBV30,TRBJ1-2,TRBD1,TGTGCCTGGGGACAGGGAAGCTATGGCTACACCTTC,CAWGQGSYGYTF
.,TRBV5-1,TRBJ1-6,.,TGCGCCAGCAGCTCCCTTGATAATAATTCACCCCTCCACTTT,CASSSLDNNSPLHF
once,TRBV14,TRBJ1-4,.,TGTGCCAGCAGCCAGCCAGGGATCACTAATGAAAAACTGTTTTTT,CASSQPGITNEKLFF
.,TRBV2,TRBJ2-1,.,TGTGCCAGCAGTGTTACGCGGGGGACATACAATGAGCAGTTCTTC,CASSVTRGTYNEQFF
once,TRBV6-5,TRBJ1-2,.,TGTGCCAGCAGAAGAGGGGGCTACACCTTC,CASRRGGYTF